A selection of T cell receptor beta chains follows, all from one sample in a study of CD8 T cells in Susac syndrome. Each CDR3 protein gets one entry after TCRdb re-called the immunoSEQ multiplex PCR reads with MiXCR. The sample gives approximately 190,000 distinct CDR3 sequences, approximately 95% of which show up once; 0.095% to 0.12% is in the top ten. The material sequenced was CD4+ T cells from PBMCs. These receptors all come from a human donor in good health. Each CDR3 is given with its conserved first and last residue. The D gene is left open where the match is weak. Clone size is shown for a subset of rows, as once, few, many or a class of expanded clone.

d_gene	v_gene	abundance	j_gene	CDR3nt	CDR3aa
.	TRBV29-1	.	TRBJ1-1	TGCAGCGTTGACTTAACTGGGACGAACACTGAAGCTTTCTTT	CSVDLTGTNTEAFF
.	TRBV20-1	.	TRBJ1-3	TGCAGTGCTAGAGATATTCAGCAAAAGTCTGGAAACACCATATATTTT	CSARDIQQKSGNTIYF
.	TRBV11-2	.	TRBJ1-3	TGTGCCAGCAGCTTAGTGGGGAAATTCTCTGGAAACACCATATATTTT	CASSLVGKFSGNTIYF
TRBD2	TRBV24-1	once	TRBJ2-3	TGTGCCACCTCGGGCGGGGGTTTCGATACGCAGTATTTT	CATSGGGFDTQYF
.	TRBV7-2	.	TRBJ2-1	TGTGCCAGCAGCTTAGCTCGAACAGGGACTTCGGCTAATGAGCAGTTCTTC	CASSLARTGTSANEQFF
.	TRBV3-1	.	TRBJ2-3	TGTGCCAGCAGCCAAACCGCGGGTGGACTGACAGATACGCAGTATTTT	CASSQTAGGLTDTQYF
TRBD2	TRBV10-3	.	TRBJ2-5	TGTGCCATCAGTGAGTCGTTGATAGCGGGCCAAGAGACCCAGTACTTC	CAISESLIAGQETQYF
TRBD2	TRBV5-1	.	TRBJ2-2	TGCGCCAGCAGCCATAGGTCGTCTAGCGGGGGCCCGAACACCGGGGAGCTGTTTTTT	CASSHRSSSGGPNTGELFF
.	TRBV6-5	once	TRBJ1-6	TGTGCCAGCAGGTCTGAACAGGGTGTAGGTTCACCCCTCCACTTT	CASRSEQGVGSPLHF
TRBD1	TRBV3-1	.	TRBJ2-3	TGTGCCAGCAGCACGGACAGGGGGCAAGATACGCAGTATTTT	CASSTDRGQDTQYF
.	TRBV28	once	TRBJ2-7	TGTGCCAGCAGTTTGCGGAGGCAGAACCCCTACGAGCAGTACTTC	CASSLRRQNPYEQYF
TRBD1	TRBV7-6	.	TRBJ2-6	TGTGCCAGCAGCTTAACCACGACAGGGTTCGGGGCCAACGTCCTGACTTTC	CASSLTTTGFGANVLTF
TRBD1	TRBV7-9	few	TRBJ1-2	TGTGCCAGCAGCCCCGGACAGGGGAACTATGGCTACACCTTC	CASSPGQGNYGYTF
.	TRBV18	.	TRBJ2-3	TGTGCCAGCTCCCCAGGGGTTCACACAGATACGCAGTATTTT	CASSPGVHTDTQYF
.	TRBV29-1	.	TRBJ1-2	TGCAGCGCCGGCAGCGGAGGAAGCTATGGCTACACCTTC	CSAGSGGSYGYTF
.	TRBV7-8	.	TRBJ2-2	TGTGCCAGCAGCTTACGAGGAGGGATCACCGGGGAGCTGTTTTTT	CASSLRGGITGELFF